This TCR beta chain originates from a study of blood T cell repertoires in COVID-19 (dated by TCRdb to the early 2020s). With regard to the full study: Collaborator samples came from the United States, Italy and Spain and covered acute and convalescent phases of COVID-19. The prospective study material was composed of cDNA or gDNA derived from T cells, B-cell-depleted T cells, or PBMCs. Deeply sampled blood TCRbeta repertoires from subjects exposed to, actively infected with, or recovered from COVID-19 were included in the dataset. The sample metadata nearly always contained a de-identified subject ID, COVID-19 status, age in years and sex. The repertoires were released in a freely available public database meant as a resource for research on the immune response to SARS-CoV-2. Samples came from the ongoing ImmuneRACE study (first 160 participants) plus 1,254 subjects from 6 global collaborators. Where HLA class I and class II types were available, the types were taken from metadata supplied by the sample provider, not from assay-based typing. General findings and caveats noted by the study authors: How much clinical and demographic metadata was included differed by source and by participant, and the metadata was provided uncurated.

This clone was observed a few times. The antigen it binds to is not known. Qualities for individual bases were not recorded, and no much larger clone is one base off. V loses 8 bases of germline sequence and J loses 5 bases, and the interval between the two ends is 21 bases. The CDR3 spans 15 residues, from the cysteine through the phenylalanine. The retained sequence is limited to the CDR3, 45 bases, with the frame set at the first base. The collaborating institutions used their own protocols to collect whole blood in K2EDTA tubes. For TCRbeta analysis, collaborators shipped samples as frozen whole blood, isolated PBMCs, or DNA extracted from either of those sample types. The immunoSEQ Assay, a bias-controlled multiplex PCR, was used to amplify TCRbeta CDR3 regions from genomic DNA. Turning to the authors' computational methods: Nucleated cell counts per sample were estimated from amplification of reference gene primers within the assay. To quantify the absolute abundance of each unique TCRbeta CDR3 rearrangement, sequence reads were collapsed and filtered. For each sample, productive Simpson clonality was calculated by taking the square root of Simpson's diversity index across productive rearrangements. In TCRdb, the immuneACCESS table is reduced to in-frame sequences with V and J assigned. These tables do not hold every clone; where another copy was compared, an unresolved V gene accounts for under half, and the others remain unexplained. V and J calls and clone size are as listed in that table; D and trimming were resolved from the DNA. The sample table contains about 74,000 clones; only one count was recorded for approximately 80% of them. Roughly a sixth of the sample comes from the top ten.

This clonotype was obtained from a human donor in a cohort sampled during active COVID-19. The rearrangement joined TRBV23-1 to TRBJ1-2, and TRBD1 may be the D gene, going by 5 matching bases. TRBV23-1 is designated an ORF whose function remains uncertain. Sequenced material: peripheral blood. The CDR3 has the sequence CASQSVRRGNYGYTF. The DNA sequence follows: TGCGCCAGCCAGTCGGTAAGGAGGGGAAATTATGGCTACACCTTC.